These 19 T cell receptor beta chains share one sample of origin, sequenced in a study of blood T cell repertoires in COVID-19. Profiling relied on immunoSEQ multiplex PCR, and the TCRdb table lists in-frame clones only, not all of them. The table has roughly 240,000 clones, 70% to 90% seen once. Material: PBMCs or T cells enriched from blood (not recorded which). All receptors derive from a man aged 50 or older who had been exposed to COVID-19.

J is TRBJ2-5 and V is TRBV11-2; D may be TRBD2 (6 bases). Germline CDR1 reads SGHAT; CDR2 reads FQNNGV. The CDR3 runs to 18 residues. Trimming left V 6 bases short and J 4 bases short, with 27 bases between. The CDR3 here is CASSLLGPSGLLGETQYF. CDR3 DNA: TGTGCCAGCAGTCTACTCGGCCCTTCGGGACTGCTGGGAGAGACCCAGTACTTC.

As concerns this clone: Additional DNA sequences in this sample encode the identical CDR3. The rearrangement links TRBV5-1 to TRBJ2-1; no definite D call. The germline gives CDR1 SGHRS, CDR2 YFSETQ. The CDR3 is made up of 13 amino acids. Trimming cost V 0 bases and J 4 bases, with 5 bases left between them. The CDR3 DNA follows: TGCGCCAGCAGCTTGGACAGTTACAATGAGCAGTTCTTC. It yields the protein CASSLDSYNEQFF.

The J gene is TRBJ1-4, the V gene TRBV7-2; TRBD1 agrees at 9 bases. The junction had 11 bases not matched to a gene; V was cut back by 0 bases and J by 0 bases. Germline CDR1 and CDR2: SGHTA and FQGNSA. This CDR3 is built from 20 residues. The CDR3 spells CASSLAWGQGVSSTNEKLFF. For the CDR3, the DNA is TGTGCCAGCAGCTTAGCGTGGGGACAGGGAGTTAGTTCAACTAATGAAAAACTGTTTTTT.

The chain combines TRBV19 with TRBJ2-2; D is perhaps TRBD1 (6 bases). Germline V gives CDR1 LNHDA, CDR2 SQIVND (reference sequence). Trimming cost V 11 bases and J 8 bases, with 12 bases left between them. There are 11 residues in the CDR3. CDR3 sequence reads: CASQGQGELFF. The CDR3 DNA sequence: TGTGCCTCACAGGGTCAGGGGGAGCTGTTTTTT.

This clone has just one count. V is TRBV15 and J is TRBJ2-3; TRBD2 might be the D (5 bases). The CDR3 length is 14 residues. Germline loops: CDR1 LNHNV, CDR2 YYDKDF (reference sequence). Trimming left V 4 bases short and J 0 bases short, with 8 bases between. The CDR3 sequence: CATSTRTSTDTQYF. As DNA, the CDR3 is TGTGCCACCAGCACAAGGACTAGCACAGATACGCAGTATTTT.

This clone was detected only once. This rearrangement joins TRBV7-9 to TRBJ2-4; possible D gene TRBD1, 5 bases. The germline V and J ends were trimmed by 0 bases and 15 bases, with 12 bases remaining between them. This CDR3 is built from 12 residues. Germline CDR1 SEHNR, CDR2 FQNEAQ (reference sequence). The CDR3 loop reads CASSLAPGNSYF. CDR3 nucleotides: TGTGCCAGCAGCTTAGCGCCAGGGAACTCGTACTTC.

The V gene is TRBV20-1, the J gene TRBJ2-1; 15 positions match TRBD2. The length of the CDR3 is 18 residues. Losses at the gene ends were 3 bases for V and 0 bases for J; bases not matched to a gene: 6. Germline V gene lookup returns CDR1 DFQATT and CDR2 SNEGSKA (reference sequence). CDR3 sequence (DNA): TGCAGTGCTAGTACTCGGACTAGCGGGGGGGCCTCCTACAATGAGCAGTTCTTC. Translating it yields CSASTRTSGGASYNEQFF.

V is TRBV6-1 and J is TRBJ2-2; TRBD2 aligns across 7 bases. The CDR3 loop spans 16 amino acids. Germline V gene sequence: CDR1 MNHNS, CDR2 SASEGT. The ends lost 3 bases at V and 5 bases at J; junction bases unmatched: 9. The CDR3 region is CASSDAWGGETGELFF. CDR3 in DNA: TGTGCCAGCAGTGACGCGTGGGGGGGAGAAACCGGGGAGCTGTTTTTT.

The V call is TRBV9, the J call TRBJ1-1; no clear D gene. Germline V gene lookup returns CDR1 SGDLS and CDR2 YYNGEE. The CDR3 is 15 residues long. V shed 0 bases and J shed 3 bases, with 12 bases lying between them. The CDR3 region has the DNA TGTGCCAGCAGCGTAGGGACTCTAGCCTACACTGAAGCTTTCTTT. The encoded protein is CASSVGTLAYTEAFF. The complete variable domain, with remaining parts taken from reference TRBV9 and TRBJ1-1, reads DSGVTQTPKHLITATGQRVTLRCSPRSGDLSVYWYQQSLDQGLQFLIQYYNGEERAKGNILERFSAQQFPDLHSELNLSSLELGDSALYFCASSVGTLAYTEAFFGQGTRLTVV.

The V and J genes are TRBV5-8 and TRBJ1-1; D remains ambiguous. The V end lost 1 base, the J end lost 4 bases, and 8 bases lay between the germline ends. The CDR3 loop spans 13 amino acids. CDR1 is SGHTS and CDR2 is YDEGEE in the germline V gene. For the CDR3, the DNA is TGTGCCAGCAGCTTGCCAGGCCTCACTGAAGCTTTCTTT. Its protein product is CASSLPGLTEAFF.

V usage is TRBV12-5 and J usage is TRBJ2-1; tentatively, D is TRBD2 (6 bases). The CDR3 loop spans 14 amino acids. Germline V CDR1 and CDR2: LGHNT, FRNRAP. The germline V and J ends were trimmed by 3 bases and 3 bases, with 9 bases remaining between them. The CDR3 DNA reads TGTGCTAGTGGTTTTCGGGGGAACTACAATGAGCAGTTCTTC. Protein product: CASGFRGNYNEQFF.

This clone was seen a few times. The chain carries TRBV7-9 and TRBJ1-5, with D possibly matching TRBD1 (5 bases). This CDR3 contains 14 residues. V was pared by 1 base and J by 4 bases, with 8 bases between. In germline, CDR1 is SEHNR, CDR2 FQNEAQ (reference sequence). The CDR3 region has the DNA TGTGCCAGCAGCTTAGGATCAGGGAATCAGCCCCAGCATTTT. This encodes CASSLGSGNQPQHF.

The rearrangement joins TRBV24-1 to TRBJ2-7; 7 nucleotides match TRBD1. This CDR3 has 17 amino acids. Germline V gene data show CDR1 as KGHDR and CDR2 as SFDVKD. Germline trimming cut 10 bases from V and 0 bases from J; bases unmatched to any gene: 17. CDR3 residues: CATQRRGDSGNSYEQYV. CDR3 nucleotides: TGTGCCACTCAACGCAGAGGGGACAGCGGAAACTCCTACGAGCAGTACGTC.

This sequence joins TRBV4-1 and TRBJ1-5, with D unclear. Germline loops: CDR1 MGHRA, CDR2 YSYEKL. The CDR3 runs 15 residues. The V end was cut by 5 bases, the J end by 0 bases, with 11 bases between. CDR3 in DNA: TGCGCCAGCAGCGCGCACAGAGATAGCAATCAGCCCCAGCATTTT. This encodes CASSAHRDSNQPQHF.

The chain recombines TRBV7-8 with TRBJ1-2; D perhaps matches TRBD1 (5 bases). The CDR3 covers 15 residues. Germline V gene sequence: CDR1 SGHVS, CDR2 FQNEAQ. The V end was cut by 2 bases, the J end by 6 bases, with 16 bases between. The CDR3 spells CASSLTRGGGDGYTF. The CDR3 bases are TGTGCCAGCAGCTTAACTCGCGGGGGAGGGGATGGCTACACCTTC.

The CDR3 coding sequence is TGCGCCAGCAGTGAACCACGGACAGGGGGCACTGAAGCTTTCTTT. This sequence encodes CASSEPRTGGTEAFF. V and J are TRBV10-2 and TRBJ1-1, with 10 nucleotides matching TRBD1. Germline trimming cut 3 bases from V and 4 bases from J; bases unmatched to any gene: 5. This CDR3 spans 15 amino acids. Germline V gene data show CDR1 as WSHSY and CDR2 as SAAADI.

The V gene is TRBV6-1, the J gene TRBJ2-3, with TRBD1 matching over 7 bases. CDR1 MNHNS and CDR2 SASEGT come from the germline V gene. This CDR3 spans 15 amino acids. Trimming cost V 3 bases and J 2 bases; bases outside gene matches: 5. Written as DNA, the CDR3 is TGTGCCAGCAGTGACCCGGGACAGATCACAGATACGCAGTATTTT. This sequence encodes CASSDPGQITDTQYF.

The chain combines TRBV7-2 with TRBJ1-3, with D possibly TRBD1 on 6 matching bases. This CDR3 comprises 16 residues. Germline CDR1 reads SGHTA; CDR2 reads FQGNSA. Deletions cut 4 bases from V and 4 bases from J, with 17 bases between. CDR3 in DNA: TGTGCCAGCAGCTCGACAGGTTACCCAGCCGGAAACACCATATATTTT. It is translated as CASSSTGYPAGNTIYF.

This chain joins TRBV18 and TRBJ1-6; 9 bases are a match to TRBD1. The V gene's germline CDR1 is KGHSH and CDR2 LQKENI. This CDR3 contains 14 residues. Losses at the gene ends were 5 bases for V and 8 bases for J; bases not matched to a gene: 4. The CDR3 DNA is TGTGCCAGCTCATGGGACAGGGTGGATTCACCCCTCCACTTT. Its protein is CASSWDRVDSPLHF.